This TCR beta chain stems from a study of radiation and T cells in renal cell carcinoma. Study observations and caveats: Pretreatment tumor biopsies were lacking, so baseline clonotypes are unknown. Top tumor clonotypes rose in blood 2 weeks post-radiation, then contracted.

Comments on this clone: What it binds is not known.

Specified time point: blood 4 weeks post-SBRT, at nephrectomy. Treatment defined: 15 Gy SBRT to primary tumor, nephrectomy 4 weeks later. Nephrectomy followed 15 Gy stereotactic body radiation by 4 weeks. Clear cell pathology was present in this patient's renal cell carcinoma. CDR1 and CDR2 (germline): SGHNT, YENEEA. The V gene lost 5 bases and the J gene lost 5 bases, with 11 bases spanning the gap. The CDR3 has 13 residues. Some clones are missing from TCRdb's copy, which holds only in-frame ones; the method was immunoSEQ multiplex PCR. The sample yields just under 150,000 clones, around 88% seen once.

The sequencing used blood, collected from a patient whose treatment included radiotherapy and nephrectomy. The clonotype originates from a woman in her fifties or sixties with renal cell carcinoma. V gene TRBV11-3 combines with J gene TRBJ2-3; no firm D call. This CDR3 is CASSEGLEDTQYF. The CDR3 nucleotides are TGTGCCAGCAGCGAAGGGTTGGAAGATACGCAGTATTTT.